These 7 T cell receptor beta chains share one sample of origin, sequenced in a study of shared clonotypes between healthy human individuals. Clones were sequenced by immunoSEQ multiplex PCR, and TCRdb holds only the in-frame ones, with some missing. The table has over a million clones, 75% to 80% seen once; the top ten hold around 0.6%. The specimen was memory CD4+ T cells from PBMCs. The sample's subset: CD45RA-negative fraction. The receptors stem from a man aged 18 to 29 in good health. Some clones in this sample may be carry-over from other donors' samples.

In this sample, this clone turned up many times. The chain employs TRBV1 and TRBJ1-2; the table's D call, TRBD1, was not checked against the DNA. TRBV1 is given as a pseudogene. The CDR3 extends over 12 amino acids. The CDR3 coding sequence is TGCACCAGCAGCTGTCAGGCACATGGCTACACCTTC. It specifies CTSSCQAHGYTF.

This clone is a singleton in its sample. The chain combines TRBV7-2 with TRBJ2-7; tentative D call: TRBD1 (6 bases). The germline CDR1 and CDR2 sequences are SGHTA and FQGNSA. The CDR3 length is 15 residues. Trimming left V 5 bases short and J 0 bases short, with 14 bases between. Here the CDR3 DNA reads TGTGCCAGCAGCCGACAGGCGTCGAGCTCCTACGAGCAGTACTTC. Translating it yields CASSRQASSSYEQYF.

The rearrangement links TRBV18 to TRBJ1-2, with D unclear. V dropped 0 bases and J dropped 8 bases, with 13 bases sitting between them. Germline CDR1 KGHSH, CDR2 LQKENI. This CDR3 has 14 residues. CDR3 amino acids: CASSPPQVLEGYTF. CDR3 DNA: TGTGCCAGCTCACCACCGCAGGTATTGGAGGGCTACACCTTC.

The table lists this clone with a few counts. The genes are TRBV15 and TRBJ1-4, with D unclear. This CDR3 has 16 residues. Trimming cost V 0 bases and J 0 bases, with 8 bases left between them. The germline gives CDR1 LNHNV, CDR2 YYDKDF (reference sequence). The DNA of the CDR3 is TGTGCCACCAGCAGAGATATATCTGCAACTAATGAAAAACTGTTTTTT. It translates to CATSRDISATNEKLFF. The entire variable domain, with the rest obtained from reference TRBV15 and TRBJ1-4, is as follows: DAMVIQNPRYQVTQFGKPVTLSCSQTLNHNVMYWYQQKSSQAPKLLFHYYDKDFNNEADTPDNFQSRRPNTSFCFLDIRSPGLGDTAMYLCATSRDISATNEKLFFGSGTQLSVL.

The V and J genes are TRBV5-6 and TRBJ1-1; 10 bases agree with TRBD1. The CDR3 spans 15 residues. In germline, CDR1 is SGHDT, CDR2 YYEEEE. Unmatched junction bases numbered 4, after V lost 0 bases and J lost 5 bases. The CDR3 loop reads CASSLAGQGGTEAFF. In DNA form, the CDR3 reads TGTGCCAGCAGCTTGGCTGGACAGGGGGGGACTGAAGCTTTCTTT.

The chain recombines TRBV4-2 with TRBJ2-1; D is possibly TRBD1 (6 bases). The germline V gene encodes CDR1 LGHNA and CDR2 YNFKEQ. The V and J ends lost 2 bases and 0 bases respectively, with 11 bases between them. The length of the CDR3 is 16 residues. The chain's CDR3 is CASSQPTGYSYNEQFF. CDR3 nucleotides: TGTGCCAGCAGCCAACCAACAGGGTACTCCTACAATGAGCAGTTCTTC.

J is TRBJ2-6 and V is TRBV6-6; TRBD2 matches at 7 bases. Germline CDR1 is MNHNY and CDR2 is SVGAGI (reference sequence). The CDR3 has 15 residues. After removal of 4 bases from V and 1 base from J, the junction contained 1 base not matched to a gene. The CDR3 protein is CASSWGGSGANVLTF. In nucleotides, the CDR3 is TGTGCCAGCAGTTGGGGAGGGTCTGGGGCCAACGTCCTGACTTTC.